The sequence of this T cell receptor beta chain was determined in a study of identical twins. This CDR3 is built from 11 residues. V lost 7 bases, J lost 7 bases, and 8 bases lay in between. Germline CDR1 and CDR2: ENHRY and SYGVKD. A universal primer site came from template switching; cDNA carried unique molecular identifiers. A single record per CDR3 protein comes from TCRdb applying MiXCR to the 5' RACE reads. Here the sample spans about 550,000 distinct CDR3 sequences, approximately 20% being singletons. The study's findings and limits: Twins showed weaker excess sharing in their beta out-of-frame sequences.

Only healthy Caucasians were enrolled as donors. Turning to this clonotype: Its specificity is unknown.

These records were also assigned to another study, of yellow fever vaccine responses in identical twins.

Input material: CD4+ T cells sorted from blood. The V and J genes are TRBV10-3 and TRBJ2-1; D might be TRBD1 (6 bases). The source is a woman aged 18-29 years in good health. CDR3 residues: CAINDRNEQFF. The CDR3 nucleotides are TGTGCCATCAACGACAGGAATGAGCAGTTCTTC.